These 13 T cell receptor beta chains were all obtained from the same sample, sequenced in a study of human T cells and chemical hapten exposure. Regarding time point: patch test 3, about 24 weeks after DPC sensitization. Treatment indicated: therapeutic diphenylcyclopropenone sensitization with weekly scalp DPC. Via MiXCR, TCRdb re-called the RACE reads, giving one row per CDR3 protein. The data show some 96,000 distinct CDR3 sequences, 25% to 30% seen once. The specimen comprised whole blood, sampled in connection with sensitization to the hapten diphenylcyclopropenone (DPC). The source of these receptors is a man aged 35 to 55 with alopecia areata. Some clones in this sample may be carry-over from other donors' samples.

The chain joins TRBV29-1 to TRBJ1-1; 8 bases line up with TRBD1. CDR3 length equals 11 residues. Trimming removed 4 bases from V and 5 bases from J; junction bases left unmatched: 0. Germline CDR1 and CDR2: SQVTM and ANQGSEA. The CDR3 DNA is TGCAGCGTTGGACAGGGGACTGAAGCTTTCTTT. Protein product: CSVGQGTEAFF.

The V and J genes are TRBV29-1 and TRBJ2-1; 12 nucleotides align to TRBD2. Losses at the gene ends were 4 bases for V and 4 bases for J; bases not matched to a gene: 11. The V gene's germline CDR1 is SQVTM and CDR2 ANQGSEA. The CDR3 runs 17 residues. CDR3 DNA: TGCAGCGTTGTAGGGCTAGCGGGAGGGCCGGGGTACAATGAGCAGTTCTTC. Translated: CSVVGLAGGPGYNEQFF.

V is TRBV28 and J is TRBJ1-5, with D unresolved. CDR1 is MDHEN and CDR2 is SYDVKM in the germline V gene. The V and J ends lost 6 bases and 4 bases respectively, with 16 bases between them. The length of the CDR3 is 15 residues. CDR3 DNA sequence: TGTGCCAGCAGGCTTATCCTGATCACGAATCAGCCCCAGCATTTT. Protein sequence: CASRLILITNQPQHF.

This CDR3 reads CATRRGRSSYEQYF. CDR3 DNA: TGTGCCACACGGAGAGGCAGGAGCTCCTACGAGCAGTACTTC. The V call is TRBV2, the J call TRBJ2-7; D is unclear. CDR3 length equals 14 residues. Germline CDR1 and CDR2: SNHLY and FYNNEI. The germline V and J ends were trimmed by 10 bases and 0 bases, with 16 bases remaining between them.

The gene calls are TRBV20-1 and TRBJ1-5, with D unresolved. Germline loops: CDR1 DFQATT, CDR2 SNEGSKA (reference sequence). V shed 0 bases and J shed 2 bases, with 14 bases lying between them. The CDR3 totals 16 residues. The CDR3 region is CSARDTKGIGNQPQHF. In DNA form, the CDR3 reads TGCAGTGCTAGAGACACTAAGGGAATCGGCAATCAGCCCCAGCATTTT.

This clonotype was observed a few times. The V call is TRBV20-1, the J call TRBJ2-2; 10 bases are a match to TRBD2. Trimming cost V 1 base and J 3 bases; bases outside gene matches: 11. Germline CDR1 reads DFQATT; CDR2 reads SNEGSKA (reference sequence). This CDR3 region has 18 residues. CDR3 loop: CSARGARTSGAHTGELFF. CDR3 DNA sequence: TGCAGTGCTAGAGGGGCCCGGACTAGCGGAGCCCACACCGGGGAGCTGTTTTTT.

This clonotype occurred a few times. One end of the junction is discordant with germline, which a read error may explain. V gene TRBV28 combines with J gene TRBJ2-3; 7 nucleotides align to TRBD1. Germline V gene lookup returns CDR1 MDHEN and CDR2 SYDVKM. The CDR3 covers 12 residues. CDR3 loop: CASSFPGQAVRF. The CDR3 DNA reads TGTGCCAGCAGTTTCCCCGGACAGGCGGTCCGTTTT. The variable domain in full, with the rest retrieved from reference TRBV28 and TRBJ2-3, is DVKVTQSSRYLVKRTGEKVFLECVQDMDHENMFWYRQDPGLGLRLIYFSYDVKMKEKGDIPEGYSVSREKKERFSLILESASTNQTSMYLCASSFPGQAVRFGPGTRLTVL.

This rearrangement joins TRBV10-3 to TRBJ1-1; D call uncertain. Per the germline V gene, CDR1 is ENHRY and CDR2 is SYGVKD. Trimming pared 1 base from V and 1 base from J, leaving 4 bases between. The CDR3 sequence is 13 residues long. The CDR3 DNA sequence: TGTGCCATCAGTGAGTACGAGAACACTGAAGCTTTCTTT. This encodes CAISEYENTEAFF.

V and J are TRBV12-3 or TRBV12-4 and TRBJ2-7, with 13 bases matching TRBD2. CDR3 length equals 19 residues. V trimming: 3 bases; J trimming: 6 bases; junction bases outside the gene matches: 17. In nucleotides, the CDR3 is TGTGCCAGCAGTTTTACTAGGGGGCGGACTAGCGGGAGTCGGGTCGAGCAGTACTTC. This gives the protein CASSFTRGRTSGSRVEQYF.

This clonotype came up once. This chain connects TRBV7-9 to TRBJ1-1; 8 positions match TRBD1. Germline assignment: CDR1 SEHNR and CDR2 FQNEAQ (reference sequence). The CDR3 has 15 residues. Trimming at V came to 2 bases and at J to 1 base, leaving 3 bases not matched to a gene. In DNA, the CDR3 is TGTGCCAGCAGCTTATGGACAGGGCGGAACACTGAAGCTTTCTTT. Translating gives CASSLWTGRNTEAFF.

This clonotype was recorded a few times. The chain links TRBV12-3 or TRBV12-4 to TRBJ2-7; 7 bases map to TRBD1. CDR3 size: 14 residues. With V trimmed by 5 bases and J by 6 bases, 10 bases remained unmatched. The CDR3 region has the DNA TGTGCCAGCAGTCCAGACAGGGAGTGGTCCGAGCAGTACTTC. It is translated as CASSPDREWSEQYF.

This clonotype has only a few counts. This chain joins TRBV6-1 and TRBJ1-2, with D unresolved. The germline CDR1 and CDR2 sequences are MNHNS and SASEGT. The length of the CDR3 is 14 residues. V was pared by 2 bases and J by 8 bases, with 15 bases between. CDR3 loop: CASSERERGWGYTF. CDR3 DNA sequence: TGTGCCAGCAGTGAAAGGGAACGGGGATGGGGCTACACCTTC.

The V gene is TRBV9, the J gene TRBJ2-3; TRBD2 matches at 7 bases. After removal of 1 base from V and 2 bases from J, the junction contained 4 bases not matched to a gene. Germline values: CDR1 SGDLS, CDR2 YYNGEE. The CDR3 length is 15 residues. CDR3 sequence: CASSVRTSNTDTQYF. CDR3 DNA sequence: TGTGCCAGCAGCGTAAGGACTAGTAACACAGATACGCAGTATTTT.